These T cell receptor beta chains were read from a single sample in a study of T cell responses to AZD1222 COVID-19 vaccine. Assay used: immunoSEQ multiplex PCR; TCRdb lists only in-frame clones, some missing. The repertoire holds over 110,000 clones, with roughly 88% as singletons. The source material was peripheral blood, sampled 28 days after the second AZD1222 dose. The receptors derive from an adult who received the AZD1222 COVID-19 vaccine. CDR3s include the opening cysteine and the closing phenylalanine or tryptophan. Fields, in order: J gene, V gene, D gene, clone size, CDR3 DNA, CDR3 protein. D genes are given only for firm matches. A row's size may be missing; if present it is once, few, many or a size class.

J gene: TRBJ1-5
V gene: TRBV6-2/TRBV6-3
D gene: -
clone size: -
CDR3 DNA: TGTGCCAGCAGCTGGCGACAGCGGTCTGGCAATCAGCCCCAGCATTTT
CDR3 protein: CASSWRQRSGNQPQHF

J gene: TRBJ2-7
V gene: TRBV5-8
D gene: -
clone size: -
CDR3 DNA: TGTGCCAGCAGCTTGGGGCGACCTTCCAACGAGCAGTACTTC
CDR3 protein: CASSLGRPSNEQYF

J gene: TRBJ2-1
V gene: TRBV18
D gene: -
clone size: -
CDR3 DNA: TGTGCCAGCTCAAGTACTACCCTTAGGGTTTACAATGAGCAGTTCTTC
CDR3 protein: CASSSTTLRVYNEQFF

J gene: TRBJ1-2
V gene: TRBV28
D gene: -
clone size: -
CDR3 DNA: TGTGCCAGCAGTTCACCGGGACTCTATGGCTACACCTTC
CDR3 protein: CASSSPGLYGYTF

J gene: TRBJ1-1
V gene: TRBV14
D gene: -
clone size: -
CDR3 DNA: TGTGCCAGCAGCCAAGAAGCCAGGGTGACTGAAGCTTTCTTT
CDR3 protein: CASSQEARVTEAFF

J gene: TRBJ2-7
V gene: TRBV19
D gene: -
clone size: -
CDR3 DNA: TGTGCCAGTAGTATAGTCGGGGCCTACGAGCAGTACTTC
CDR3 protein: CASSIVGAYEQYF

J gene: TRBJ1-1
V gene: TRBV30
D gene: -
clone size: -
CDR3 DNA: TGTGCCTGGAGTGTAAACAGTTTGAACACTGAAGCTTTCTTT
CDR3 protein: CAWSVNSLNTEAFF

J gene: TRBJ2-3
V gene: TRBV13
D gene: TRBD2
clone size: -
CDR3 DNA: TGTGCCAGCAGCTCCACCCTAGCGGGAGGAGGTACAGATACGCAGTATTTT
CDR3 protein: CASSSTLAGGGTDTQYF

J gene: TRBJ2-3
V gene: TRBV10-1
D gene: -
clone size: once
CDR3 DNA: TGCGCCAGCAGTGAGCAGTCCGGGGGTAATACGCAGTATTTT
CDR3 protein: CASSEQSGGNTQYF

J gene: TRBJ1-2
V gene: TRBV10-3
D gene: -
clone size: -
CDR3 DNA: TGTGCCATCACCCTCGATGGTACGAGTTTCGATGGCTACACCTTC
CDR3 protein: CAITLDGTSFDGYTF

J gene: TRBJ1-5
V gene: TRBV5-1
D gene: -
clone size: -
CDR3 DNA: TGCGCCAGCAGCTTAATGGGTAACAATCAGCCCCAGCATTTT
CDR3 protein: CASSLMGNNQPQHF

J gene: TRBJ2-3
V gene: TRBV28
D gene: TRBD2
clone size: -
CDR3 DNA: TGTGCCAGCAGCCTAGCGGGCTCCACAGATACGCAGTATTTT
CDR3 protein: CASSLAGSTDTQYF

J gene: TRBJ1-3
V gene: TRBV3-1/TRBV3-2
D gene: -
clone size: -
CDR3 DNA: TGTGCCTCCCGGGGCCGCGATTTTGGAAACACCATATATTTT
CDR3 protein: CASRGRDFGNTIYF

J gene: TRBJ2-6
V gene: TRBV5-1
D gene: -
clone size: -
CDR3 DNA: TGCGCCAGCAGCTTGAGGGACTCTGGGGCCAACGTCCTGACTTTC
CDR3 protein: CASSLRDSGANVLTF

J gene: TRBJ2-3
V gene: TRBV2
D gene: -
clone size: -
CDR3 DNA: TGTGCCAGCAGTGAATGGGGGGTAGGAGATACGCAGTATTTT
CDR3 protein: CASSEWGVGDTQYF

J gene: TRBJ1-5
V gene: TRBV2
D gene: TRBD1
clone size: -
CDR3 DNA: TGTGCCAGCAGTGACCCGACAGGGTCGCAGCCCCAGCATTTT
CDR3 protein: CASSDPTGSQPQHF

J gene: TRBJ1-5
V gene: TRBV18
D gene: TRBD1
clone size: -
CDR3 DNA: TGTGCCAGCTCGCTGACAGGGGGTAGCAATCAGCCCCAGCATTTT
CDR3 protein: CASSLTGGSNQPQHF

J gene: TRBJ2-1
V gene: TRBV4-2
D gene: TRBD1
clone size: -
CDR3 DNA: TGTGCCAGCAGCCAAGGCGACAGGGTCAATGAGCAGTTCTTC
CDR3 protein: CASSQGDRVNEQFF

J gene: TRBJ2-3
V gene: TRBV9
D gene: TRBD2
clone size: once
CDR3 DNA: TGTGCCAGCAGCGTCGACGGGGGGAGCACAGATACGCAGTATTTT
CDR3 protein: CASSVDGGSTDTQYF

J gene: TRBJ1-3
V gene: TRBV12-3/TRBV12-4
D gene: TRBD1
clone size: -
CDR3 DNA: TGTGCCAGCAGTTTAAAGGAGGGGGCCACCATATATTTT
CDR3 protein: CASSLKEGATIYF

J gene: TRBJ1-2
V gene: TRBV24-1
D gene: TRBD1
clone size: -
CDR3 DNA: TGTGCCACCAGGGCCCCCGGGACAGGGAGGGGTGGCTACACCTTC
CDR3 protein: CATRAPGTGRGGYTF

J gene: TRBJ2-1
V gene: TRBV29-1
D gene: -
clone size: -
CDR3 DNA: TGCAGCGTTGAAGGGGGTCCCGGACGGGACAATGAGCAGTTCTTC
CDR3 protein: CSVEGGPGRDNEQFF

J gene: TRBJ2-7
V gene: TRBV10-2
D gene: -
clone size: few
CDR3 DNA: TGCGCCAGCAGTGAGTTAGGGGACACATACTACGAGCAGTACTTC
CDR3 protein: CASSELGDTYYEQYF

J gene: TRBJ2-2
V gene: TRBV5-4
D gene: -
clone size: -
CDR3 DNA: TGTGCCGACGCCCCATCGGGAGCGGTCACCGGGGAGCTGTTTTTT
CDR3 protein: CADAPSGAVTGELFF

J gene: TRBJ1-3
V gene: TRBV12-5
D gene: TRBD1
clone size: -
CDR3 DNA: TGTGCTACCCCTCCTCCGGGACAGGCATCTCAGTTAGGGAGAAACACCATATATTTT
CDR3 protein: CATPPPGQASQLGRNTIYF

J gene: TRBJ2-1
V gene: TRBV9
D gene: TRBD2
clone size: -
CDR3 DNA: TGTGCCAGCACCCCGACCGGGACTAGCGGGAGGGCCATCGAGTTCTTC
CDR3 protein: CASTPTGTSGRAIEFF

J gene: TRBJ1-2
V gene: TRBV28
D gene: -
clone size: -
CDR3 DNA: TGTGCCAGCACTAAGGGCCGCTATGGCTACACCTTC
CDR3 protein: CASTKGRYGYTF

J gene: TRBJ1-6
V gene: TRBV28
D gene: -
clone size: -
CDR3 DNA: TGTGCCAGCAGTTTATGGGGGGGGGACTCCTATAATTCACCCCTCCACTTT
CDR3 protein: CASSLWGGDSYNSPLHF

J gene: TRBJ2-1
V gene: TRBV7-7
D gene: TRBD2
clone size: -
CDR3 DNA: TGTGCCAGCAGCAGGGGACTAGCGGGGGGGTCTGACAATGAGCAGTTCTTC
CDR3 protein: CASSRGLAGGSDNEQFF

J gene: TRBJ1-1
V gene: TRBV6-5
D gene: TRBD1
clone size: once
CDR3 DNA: TGTGCCAGCTCCCCAACAGGGGGCACTGAAGCTTTCTTT
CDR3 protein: CASSPTGGTEAFF

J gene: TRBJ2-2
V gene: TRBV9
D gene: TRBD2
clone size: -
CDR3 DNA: TGTGCCAGCAGCTCGACTAGCGGGATGACCGGGGAGCTGTTTTTT
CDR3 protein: CASSSTSGMTGELFF

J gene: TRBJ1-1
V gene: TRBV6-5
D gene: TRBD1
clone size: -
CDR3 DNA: TGTGCCAGCAGTAGGGACAGGGTATCTGAAGCTTTCTTT
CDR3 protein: CASSRDRVSEAFF